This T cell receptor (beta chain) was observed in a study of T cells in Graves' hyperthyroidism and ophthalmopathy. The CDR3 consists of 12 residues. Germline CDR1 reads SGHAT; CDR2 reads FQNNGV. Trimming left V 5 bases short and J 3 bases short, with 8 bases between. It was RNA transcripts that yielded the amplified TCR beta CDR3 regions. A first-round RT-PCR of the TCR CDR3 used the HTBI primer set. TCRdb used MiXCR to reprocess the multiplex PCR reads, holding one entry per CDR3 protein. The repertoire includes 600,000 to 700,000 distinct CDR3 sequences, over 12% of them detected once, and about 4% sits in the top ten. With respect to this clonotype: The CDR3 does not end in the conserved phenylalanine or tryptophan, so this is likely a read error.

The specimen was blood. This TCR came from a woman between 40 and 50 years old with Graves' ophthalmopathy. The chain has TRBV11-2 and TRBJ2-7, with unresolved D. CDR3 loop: CASSPGVYEQYS. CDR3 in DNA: TGTGCCAGCAGCCCTGGGGTCTACGAGCAGTACTCC.